This TCR beta chain was identified in a study of CD8 T cells in Susac syndrome. The CDR3 has 14 residues. Trimming stripped 0 bases from V and 8 bases from J, with 10 bases between. The study sequenced TCR beta in blood CD8+ and CD4+ T cells. Treatment-naive patients with stable or active relapsing-remitting disease were the multiple sclerosis controls. Negative magnetic isolation gave CD8+ and CD4+ cells; FACS enriched CD8+ TEMRA. When the RNA was reverse transcribed, random hexamers were used with an input of about 0.5 to 1 ug. Multiplex PCR with immunoSEQ amplified the TCR beta CDR3 across 54 Vbeta and 13 Jbeta. TCRdb re-analysed the immunoSEQ multiplex PCR reads in MiXCR, keeping a single row per CDR3 protein. The sample holds about 130,000 distinct CDR3 sequences, 90% to 95% seen once.

This chain uses TRBV12-3 or TRBV12-4 with TRBJ1-4, with D possibly TRBD1 on 6 matching bases. This TCR came from a human donor with multiple sclerosis. Sequencing was done on a sample of CD4+ T cells from PBMCs. CDR3 loop: CASSLAGGGEKLFF. DNA of the CDR3: TGTGCCAGCAGTTTAGCCGGGGGCGGGGAAAAACTGTTTTTT.